The clone carrying this T cell receptor beta chain was seen a handful of times. Its antigen is unknown. The sample is drawn from a study of beta chain features in type 1 diabetes. Whole-study results and caveats: The naive, central memory and Treg TCRB repertoires of patients appeared to be more similar to one another than those of healthy donors. Shorter TCRB CDR3s, moderately but significantly so, marked every one of the four CD4+ subsets in Type 1 diabetes patients.

The germline V gene has CDR1 SGHDT and CDR2 YYEEEE. This CDR3 contains 15 residues. The V gene end was trimmed by 2 bases and the J gene end by 7 bases; junction bases not matched to a gene: 11. Isolated RNA was reverse transcribed in full, so expressed TCRB transcripts were sequenced. Samples of naive, central memory and regulatory T cells yielded a mean of around 3.7 million reads. Method: immunoSEQ multiplex PCR; TCRdb's copy keeps in-frame clones and lacks some. The table includes 330,000 or so clones, around 13% detected once. The chain is built from TRBV5-6 and TRBJ1-2; 7 nucleotides align to TRBD1. This TCR was recovered from a woman aged 18-30 years with type 1 diabetes. Sequenced sample: naive CD4+ T cells from blood. The CDR3 nucleotides read TGTGCCAGCAGCTTCCCCTCGAGGACAGGTGGTGGCTACACCTTC. It codes for CASSFPSRTGGGYTF.